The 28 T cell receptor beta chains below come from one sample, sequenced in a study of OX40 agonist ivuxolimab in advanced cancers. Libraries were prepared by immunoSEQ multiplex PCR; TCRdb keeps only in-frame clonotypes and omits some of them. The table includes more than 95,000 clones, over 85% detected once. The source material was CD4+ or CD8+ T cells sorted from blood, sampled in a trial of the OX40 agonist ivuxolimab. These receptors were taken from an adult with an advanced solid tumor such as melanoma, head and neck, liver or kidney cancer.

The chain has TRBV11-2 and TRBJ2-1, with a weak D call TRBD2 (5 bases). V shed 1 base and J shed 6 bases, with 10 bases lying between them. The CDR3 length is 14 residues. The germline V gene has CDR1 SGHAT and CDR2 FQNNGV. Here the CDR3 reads CASSLGLAPNEQFF. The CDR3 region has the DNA TGTGCCAGCAGCTTAGGGCTAGCTCCCAATGAGCAGTTCTTC.

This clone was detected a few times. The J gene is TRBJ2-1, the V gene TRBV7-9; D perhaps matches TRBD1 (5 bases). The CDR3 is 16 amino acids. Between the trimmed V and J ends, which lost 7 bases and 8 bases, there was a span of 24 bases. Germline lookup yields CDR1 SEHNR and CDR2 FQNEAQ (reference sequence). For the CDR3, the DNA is TGTGCCAGCACCAGTCGGGTGCAGGGCCCAAATGATGAGCAGTTCTTC. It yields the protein CASTSRVQGPNDEQFF.

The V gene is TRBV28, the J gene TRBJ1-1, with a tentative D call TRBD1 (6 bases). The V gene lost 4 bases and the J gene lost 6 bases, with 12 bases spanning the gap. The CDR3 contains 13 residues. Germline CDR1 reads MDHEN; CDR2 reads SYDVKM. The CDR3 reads CASSSGALPEAFF. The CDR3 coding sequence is TGTGCCAGCAGTTCGGGGGCACTACCTGAAGCTTTCTTT. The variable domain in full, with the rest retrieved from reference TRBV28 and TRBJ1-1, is DVKVTQSSRYLVKRTGEKVFLECVQDMDHENMFWYRQDPGLGLRLIYFSYDVKMKEKGDIPEGYSVSREKKERFSLILESASTNQTSMYLCASSSGALPEAFFGQGTRLTVV.

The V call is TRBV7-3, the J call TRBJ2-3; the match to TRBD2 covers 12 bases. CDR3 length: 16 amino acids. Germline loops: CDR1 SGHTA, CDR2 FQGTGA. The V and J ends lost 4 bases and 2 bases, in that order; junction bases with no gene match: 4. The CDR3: CASSWTSGVNTDTQYF. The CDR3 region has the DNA TGTGCCAGCAGCTGGACTAGCGGGGTAAACACAGATACGCAGTATTTT.

The CDR3 coding sequence is TGTGCCAGCAGCTTAACGGGAGATTCACCCCTCCACTTT. Translated: CASSLTGDSPLHF. The rearrangement links TRBV7-3 to TRBJ1-6; D unresolved. This CDR3 region has 13 residues. V dropped 0 bases and J dropped 8 bases, with 5 bases sitting between them. CDR1 is SGHTA and CDR2 is FQGTGA in the germline V gene.

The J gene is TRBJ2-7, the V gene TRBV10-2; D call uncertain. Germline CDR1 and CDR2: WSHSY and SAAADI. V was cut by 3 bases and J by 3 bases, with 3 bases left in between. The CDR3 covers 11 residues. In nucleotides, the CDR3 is TGCGCCAGCAGTGACTACTACGAGCAGTACTTC. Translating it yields CASSDYYEQYF.

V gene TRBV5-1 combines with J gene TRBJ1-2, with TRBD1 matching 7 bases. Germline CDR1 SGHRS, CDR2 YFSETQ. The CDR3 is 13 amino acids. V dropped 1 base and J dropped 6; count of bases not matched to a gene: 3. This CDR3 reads CASSLWGTDGYTF. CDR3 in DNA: TGCGCCAGCAGCTTGTGGGGGACAGATGGCTACACCTTC.

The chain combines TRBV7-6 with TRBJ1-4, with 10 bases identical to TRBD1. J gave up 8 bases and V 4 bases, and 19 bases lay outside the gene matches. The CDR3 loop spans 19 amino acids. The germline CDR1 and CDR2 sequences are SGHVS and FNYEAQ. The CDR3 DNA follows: TGTGCCAGCAGCTGCGGACCCCGGGACAGGGGATTATTTCGGGAAAAACTGTTTTTT. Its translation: CASSCGPRDRGLFREKLFF.

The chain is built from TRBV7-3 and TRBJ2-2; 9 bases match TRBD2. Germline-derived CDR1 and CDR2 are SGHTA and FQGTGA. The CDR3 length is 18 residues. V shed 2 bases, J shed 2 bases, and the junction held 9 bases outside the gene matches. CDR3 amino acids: CASSLGLAGPTNTGELFF. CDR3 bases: TGTGCCAGCAGCTTAGGGCTAGCGGGGCCTACAAACACCGGGGAGCTGTTTTTT.

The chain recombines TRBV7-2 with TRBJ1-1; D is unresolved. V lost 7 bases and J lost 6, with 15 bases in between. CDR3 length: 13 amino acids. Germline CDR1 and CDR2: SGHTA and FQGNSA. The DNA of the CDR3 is TGTGCCAGCACCCCCCGGTTCGCATCTGAAGCTTTCTTT. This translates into CASTPRFASEAFF. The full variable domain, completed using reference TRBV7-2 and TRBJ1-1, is GAGVSQSPSNKVTEKGKDVELRCDPISGHTALYWYRQSLGQGLEFLIYFQGNSAPDKSGLPSDRFSAERTGGSVSTLTIQRTQQEDSAVYLCASTPRFASEAFFGQGTRLTVV.

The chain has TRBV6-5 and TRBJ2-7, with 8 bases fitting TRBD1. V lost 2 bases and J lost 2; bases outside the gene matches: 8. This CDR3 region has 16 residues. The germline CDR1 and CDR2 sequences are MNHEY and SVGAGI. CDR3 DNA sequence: TGTGCCAGCAGTTACCAGGGGGCGGTGGCTACCTACGAGCAGTACTTC. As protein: CASSYQGAVATYEQYF.

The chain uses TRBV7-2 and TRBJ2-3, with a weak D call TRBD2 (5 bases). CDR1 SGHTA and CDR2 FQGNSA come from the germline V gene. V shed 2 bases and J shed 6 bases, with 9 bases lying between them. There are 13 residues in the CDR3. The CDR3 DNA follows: TGTGCCAGCAGCTTATCGGGGTGGGATACGCAGTATTTT. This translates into CASSLSGWDTQYF.

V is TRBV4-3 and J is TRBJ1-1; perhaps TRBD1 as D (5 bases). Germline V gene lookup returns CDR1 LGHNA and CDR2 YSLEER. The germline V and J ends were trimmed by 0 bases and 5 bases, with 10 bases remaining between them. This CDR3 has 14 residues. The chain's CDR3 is CASSQETWGTEAFF. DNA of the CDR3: TGCGCCAGCAGCCAAGAAACTTGGGGGACTGAAGCTTTCTTT.

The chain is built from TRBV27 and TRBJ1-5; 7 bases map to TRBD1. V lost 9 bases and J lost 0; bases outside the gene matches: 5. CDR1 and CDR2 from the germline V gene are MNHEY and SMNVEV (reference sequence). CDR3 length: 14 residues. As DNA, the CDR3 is TGTGCCAGTTCGGGACAGAATAGCAATCAGCCCCAGCATTTT. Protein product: CASSGQNSNQPQHF.

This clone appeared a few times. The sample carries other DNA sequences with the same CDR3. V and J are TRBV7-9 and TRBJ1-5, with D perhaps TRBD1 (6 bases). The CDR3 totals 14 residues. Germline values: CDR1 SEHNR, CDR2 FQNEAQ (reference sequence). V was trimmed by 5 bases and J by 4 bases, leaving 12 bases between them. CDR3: CASSAQGSNQPQHF. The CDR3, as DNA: TGTGCCAGCAGCGCCCAGGGGTCAAATCAGCCCCAGCATTTT.

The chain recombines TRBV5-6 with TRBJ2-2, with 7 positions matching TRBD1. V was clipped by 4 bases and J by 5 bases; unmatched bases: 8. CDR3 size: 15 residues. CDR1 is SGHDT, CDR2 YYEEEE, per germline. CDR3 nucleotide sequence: TGTGCCAGCAGCCACGACAGGGAAGAGACCGGGGAGCTGTTTTTT. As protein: CASSHDREETGELFF.

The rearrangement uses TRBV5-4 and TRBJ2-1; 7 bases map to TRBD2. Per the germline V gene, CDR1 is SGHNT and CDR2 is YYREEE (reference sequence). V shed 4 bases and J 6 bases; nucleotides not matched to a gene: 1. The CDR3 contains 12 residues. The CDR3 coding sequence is TGTGCCAGCAGCGGGGGGGGCAATGAGCAGTTCTTC. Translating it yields CASSGGGNEQFF.

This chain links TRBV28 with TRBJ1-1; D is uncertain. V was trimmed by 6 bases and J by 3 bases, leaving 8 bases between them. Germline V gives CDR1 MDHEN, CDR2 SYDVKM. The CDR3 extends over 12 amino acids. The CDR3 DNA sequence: TGTGCCAGCAGCATTGGGTACACTGAAGCTTTCTTT. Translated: CASSIGYTEAFF.

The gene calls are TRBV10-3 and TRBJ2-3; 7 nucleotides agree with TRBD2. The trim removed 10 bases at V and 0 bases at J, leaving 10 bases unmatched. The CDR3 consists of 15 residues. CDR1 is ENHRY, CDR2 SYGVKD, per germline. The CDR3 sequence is CASHPSGTSTDTQYF. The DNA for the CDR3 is TGTGCCAGCCACCCTAGCGGCACTAGCACAGATACGCAGTATTTT.

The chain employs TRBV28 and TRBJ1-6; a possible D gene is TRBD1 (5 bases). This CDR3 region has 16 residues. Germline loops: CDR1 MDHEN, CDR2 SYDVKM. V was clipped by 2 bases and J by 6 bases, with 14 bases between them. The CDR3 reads CASSLQGGSFNSPLHF. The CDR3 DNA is TGTGCCAGCAGTTTACAGGGTGGTAGTTTTAATTCACCCCTCCACTTT.

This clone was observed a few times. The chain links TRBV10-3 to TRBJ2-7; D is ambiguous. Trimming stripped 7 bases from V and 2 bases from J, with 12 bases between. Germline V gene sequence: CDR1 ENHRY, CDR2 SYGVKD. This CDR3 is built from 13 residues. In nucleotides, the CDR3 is TGTGCCATCAAAGGTACAGAGACCTACGAGCAGTACTTC. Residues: CAIKGTETYEQYF.

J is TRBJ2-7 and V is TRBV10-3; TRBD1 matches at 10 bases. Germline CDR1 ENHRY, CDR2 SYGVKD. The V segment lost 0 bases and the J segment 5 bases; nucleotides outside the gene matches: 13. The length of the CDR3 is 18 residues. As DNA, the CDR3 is TGTGCCATCAGTGAGTCTCAAGGCTCGGGACAGGGGATGCACGAGCAGTACTTC. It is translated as CAISESQGSGQGMHEQYF.

CDR3 sequence (DNA): TGCAGCGTGCGAGTGTCTGGCGGCTCCTACGAGCAGTACTTC. Translation: CSVRVSGGSYEQYF. The chain couples TRBV29-1 to TRBJ2-7; D is ambiguous. Trimming cost V 6 bases and J 0 bases, with 15 bases left between them. This CDR3 has 14 residues. Germline CDR1 is SQVTM and CDR2 is ANQGSEA.

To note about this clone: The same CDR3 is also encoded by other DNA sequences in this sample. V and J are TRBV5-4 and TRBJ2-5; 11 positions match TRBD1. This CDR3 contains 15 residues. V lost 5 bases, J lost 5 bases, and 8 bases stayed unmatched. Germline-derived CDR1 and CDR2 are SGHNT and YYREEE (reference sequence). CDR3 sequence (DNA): TGTGCCAGCAGTTCAGGACAGGGGGCGTGGGAGACCCAGTACTTC. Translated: CASSSGQGAWETQYF.

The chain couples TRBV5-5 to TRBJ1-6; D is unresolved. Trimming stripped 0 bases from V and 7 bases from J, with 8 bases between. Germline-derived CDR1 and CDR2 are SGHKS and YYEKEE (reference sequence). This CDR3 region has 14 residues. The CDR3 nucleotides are TGTGCCAGCAGCTTGGACAGCGTAAATTCACCCCTCCACTTT. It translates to CASSLDSVNSPLHF.

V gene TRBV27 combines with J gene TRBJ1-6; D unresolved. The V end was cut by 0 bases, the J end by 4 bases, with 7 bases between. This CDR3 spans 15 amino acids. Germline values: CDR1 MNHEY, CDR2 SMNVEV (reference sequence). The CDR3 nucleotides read TGTGCCAGCAGTTTATCGAAGGGTTATAATTCACCCCTCCACTTT. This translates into CASSLSKGYNSPLHF.

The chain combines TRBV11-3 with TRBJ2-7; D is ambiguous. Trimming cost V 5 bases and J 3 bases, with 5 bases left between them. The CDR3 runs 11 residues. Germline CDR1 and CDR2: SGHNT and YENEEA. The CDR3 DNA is TGTGCCAGCAGCAAGGGCTACGAGCAGTACTTC. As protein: CASSKGYEQYF.

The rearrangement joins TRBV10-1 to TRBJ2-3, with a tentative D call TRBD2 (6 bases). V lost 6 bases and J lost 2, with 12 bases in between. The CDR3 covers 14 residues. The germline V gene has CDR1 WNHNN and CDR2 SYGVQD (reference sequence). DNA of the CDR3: TGCGCCAGCAGAAGGGACTCAAACACAGATACGCAGTATTTT. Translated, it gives CASRRDSNTDTQYF.